The 21 T cell receptor beta chains below were found in one sample sequenced in a study of blood T cell repertoires in COVID-19. Profiled with immunoSEQ multiplex PCR; TCRdb holds only in-frame clones, not every one. The sample yields 20,000 or so clones, more than 85% seen once. The sample was peripheral blood. The receptors here all came from a woman in her 70s with active COVID-19.

The V and J genes are TRBV10-3 and TRBJ2-5; D call uncertain. The V end was cut by 0 bases, the J end by 5 bases, with 4 bases between. The CDR3 is made up of 12 amino acids. Germline lookup yields CDR1 ENHRY and CDR2 SYGVKD. This CDR3 reads CAISESSETQYF. The CDR3, as DNA: TGTGCCATCAGTGAGTCGAGTGAGACCCAGTACTTC.

The CDR3 DNA sequence: TGTGCCAGCAGTTTCGGACAGGGTCAGGACACTCACCTCTCTGGGGCCAACGTCCTGACTTTC. Translation gives CASSFGQGQDTHLSGANVLTF. The gene calls are TRBV27 and TRBJ2-6, with TRBD1 identical over 8 bases. Germline V gives CDR1 MNHEY, CDR2 SMNVEV (reference sequence). The J segment lost 0 bases and the V segment lost 3 bases, leaving 16 bases of the junction unmatched. The CDR3 runs to 21 residues.

The chain combines TRBV18 with TRBJ2-7; D is unresolved. In germline, CDR1 is KGHSH, CDR2 LQKENI. The germline V and J ends were trimmed by 3 bases and 2 bases, with 14 bases remaining between them. This CDR3 spans 15 amino acids. CDR3 region: CASSPGGSQTYEQYF. The CDR3 DNA reads as TGTGCCAGCTCACCCGGCGGAAGCCAGACCTACGAGCAGTACTTC. Using reference TRBV18 and TRBJ2-7 for the parts outside the CDR3, the full variable domain is NAGVMQNPRHLVRRRGQEARLRCSPMKGHSHVYWYRQLPEEGLKFMVYLQKENIIDESGMPKERFSAEFPKEGPSILRIQQVVRGDSAAYFCASSPGGSQTYEQYFGPGTRLTVT.

The rearrangement uses TRBV10-1 and TRBJ2-1; 12 bases are shared with TRBD2. This CDR3 is built from 15 residues. Per the germline V gene, CDR1 is WNHNN and CDR2 is SYGVQD (reference sequence). Trimming took 5 bases from V and 6 from J; bases not matched to a gene: 5. CDR3 loop: CASSRTSGKVNEQFF. CDR3 nucleotides: TGCGCCAGCAGTCGGACTAGCGGGAAGGTCAATGAGCAGTTCTTC.

CDR3 residues: CASSSSGRVPDTQYF. The CDR3 nucleotides read TGTGCCAGCAGTTCCAGCGGGAGAGTCCCAGATACGCAGTATTTT. The rearrangement links TRBV6-6 to TRBJ2-3; TRBD2 matches at 8 bases. The CDR3 runs to 15 residues. CDR1 is MNHNY and CDR2 is SVGAGI in the germline V gene (reference sequence). With 4 bases clipped from V and 4 bases from J, the junction kept 7 bases outside the gene matches.

The J gene is TRBJ2-7, the V gene TRBV2, with D possibly matching TRBD2 (6 bases). Germline CDR1 reads SNHLY; CDR2 reads FYNNEI. The CDR3 consists of 12 residues. V gave up 4 bases and J gave up 13 bases, with 17 bases separating them. As DNA, the CDR3 is TGTGCCAGCAGTGCAGACTCCGGGACTGCATACTTC. Translated: CASSADSGTAYF.

The chain combines TRBV9 with TRBJ1-6; D is possibly TRBD1 (6 bases). Trimming stripped 0 bases from V and 7 bases from J, with 20 bases between. CDR1 is SGDLS, CDR2 YYNGEE, per germline. The CDR3 spans 18 residues. The DNA for the CDR3 is TGTGCCAGCAGCGTAGGGGGGACATCAGCCGGGGGGAATTCACCCCTCCACTTT. It codes for CASSVGGTSAGGNSPLHF.

The chain joins TRBV7-9 to TRBJ1-2; tentatively, D is TRBD1 (5 bases). The V gene's germline CDR1 is SEHNR and CDR2 FQNEAQ (reference sequence). Deletions cut 7 bases from V and 7 bases from J, with 19 bases between. CDR3 length: 14 residues. The chain's CDR3 is CASTPSGGRRGYTF. In nucleotides, the CDR3 is TGTGCCAGCACTCCTTCGGGGGGGAGGCGTGGCTACACCTTC.

This chain uses TRBV7-2 with TRBJ2-1; no clear D. Per germline, CDR1 SGHTA and CDR2 FQGNSA. Between the trimmed V and J ends, which lost 5 bases and 2 bases, there was a span of 4 bases. This CDR3 spans 12 amino acids. The CDR3 DNA follows: TGTGCCAGCAGCCCCGCCTACAATGAGCAGTTCTTC. Protein product: CASSPAYNEQFF.

The V gene is TRBV5-4, the J gene TRBJ1-2; 8 bases align to TRBD1. This CDR3 has 14 residues. V gave up 4 bases and J gave up 4 bases; unmatched junction bases: 6. In germline, CDR1 is SGHNT, CDR2 YYREEE (reference sequence). CDR3 sequence: CASSGGQGFYGYTF. The CDR3 region has the DNA TGTGCCAGCAGCGGTGGACAGGGCTTCTATGGCTACACCTTC.

V usage is TRBV4-2 and J usage is TRBJ2-3, with 11 bases lining up with TRBD2. V trimming: 4 bases; J trimming: 1 base; junction bases outside the gene matches: 4. The CDR3 spans 16 residues. Germline loops: CDR1 LGHNA, CDR2 YNFKEQ. The CDR3 sequence: CASSPLAGGRTDTQYF. The CDR3 DNA is TGTGCCAGCAGCCCGCTAGCGGGAGGACGCACAGATACGCAGTATTTT.

This chain connects TRBV7-8 to TRBJ1-2, with a tentative D call TRBD1 (6 bases). CDR1 and CDR2 (germline): SGHVS, FQNEAQ. The CDR3 has 14 residues. The V end was cut by 1 base, the J end by 1 base, with 7 bases between. CDR3 loop: CASSLDRDNYGYTF. The CDR3 nucleotides are TGTGCCAGCAGCTTAGACAGGGATAACTATGGCTACACCTTC.

The chain is built from TRBV6-5 and TRBJ1-2; 7 bases align to TRBD1. The V and J ends lost 5 bases and 8 bases, in that order; junction bases with no gene match: 11. This CDR3 has 14 residues. CDR1 is MNHEY and CDR2 is SVGAGI in the germline V gene. The CDR3 loop reads CASSSDRAGGGYTF. DNA for the CDR3: TGTGCCAGCAGTAGCGACAGGGCAGGGGGGGGCTACACCTTC.

The chain recombines TRBV3-1 (or the pseudogene TRBV3-2) with TRBJ2-5; 9 bases map to TRBD2. Germline CDR1 is LGHDT and CDR2 is YNNKEL (reference sequence). The CDR3 loop spans 16 amino acids. Trimming removed 0 bases from V and 4 bases from J; junction bases left unmatched: 6. The CDR3 protein is CASSQDLAGGGETQYF. The CDR3 nucleotides are TGTGCCAGCAGCCAAGATCTTGCGGGAGGGGGAGAGACCCAGTACTTC.

The gene calls are TRBV5-1 and TRBJ1-2; TRBD1 matches 7 bases. The CDR3 runs to 16 residues. CDR1 and CDR2 from the germline V gene are SGHRS and YFSETQ. Trimming at V came to 4 bases and at J to 4 bases, leaving 13 bases not matched to a gene. For the CDR3, the DNA is TGCGCCAGCAGCCTCACAGGGGTGGGGCAAGGCTATGGCTACACCTTC. It is translated as CASSLTGVGQGYGYTF.

This clone has a single count. V usage is TRBV5-1 and J usage is TRBJ2-1, with D perhaps matching TRBD1 (6 bases). V lost 1 base and J 2 bases, leaving 7 bases between the germline ends. Per the germline V gene, CDR1 is SGHRS and CDR2 is YFSETQ. The CDR3 is made up of 14 amino acids. The CDR3 is CASSLNRAYNEQFF. CDR3 sequence (DNA): TGCGCCAGCAGCTTGAACAGGGCCTACAATGAGCAGTTCTTC. Filled out from reference TRBV5-1 and TRBJ2-1, the complete variable domain reads KAGVTQTPRYLIKTRGQQVTLSCSPISGHRSVSWYQQTPGQGLQFLFEYFSETQRNKGNFPGRFSGRQFSNSRSEMNVSTLELGDSALYLCASSLNRAYNEQFFGPGTRLTVL.

This clone came up a few times. The V call is TRBV19, the J call TRBJ1-6; a possible D gene is TRBD1 (5 bases). This CDR3 is built from 13 residues. Trimming pared 5 bases from V and 7 bases from J, leaving 9 bases between. CDR1 is LNHDA and CDR2 is SQIVND in the germline V gene (reference sequence). DNA for the CDR3: TGTGCCAGTAGTCGGACAATGAATTCACCCCTCCACTTT. Translation gives CASSRTMNSPLHF.

The V call is TRBV6-2 or TRBV6-3, the J call TRBJ2-6; a weak D match, TRBD1 (5 bases). V lost 6 bases to trimming and J lost 4 bases, with 13 bases between them. Germline V gene data show CDR1 as MNHEY and CDR2 as SVGEGT. CDR3 length: 15 residues. CDR3 coding DNA: TGTGCCAGCAGCCGTCTGCGGACAGGGGCCAACGTCCTGACTTTC. Its protein product is CASSRLRTGANVLTF.

This chain links TRBV20-1 with TRBJ1-2; D is unresolved. This CDR3 has 11 amino acids. Trimming took off 3 bases at V and 7 bases at J, with 9 bases between the two ends. Per the germline V gene, CDR1 is DFQATT and CDR2 is SNEGSKA (reference sequence). CDR3 amino acids: CSASDVVGYTF. CDR3 sequence (DNA): TGCAGTGCTAGCGATGTAGTTGGCTACACCTTC.

The chain joins TRBV9 to TRBJ1-4; D remains ambiguous. Trimming removed 0 bases from V and 8 bases from J, with 17 bases in between. Germline V gene lookup returns CDR1 SGDLS and CDR2 YYNGEE. The CDR3 is made up of 16 amino acids. DNA for the CDR3: TGTGCCAGCAGCGTAGGGGCAGGAGGCGCGGTGGAAAAACTGTTTTTT. Translation gives CASSVGAGGAVEKLFF. Supplemented by reference TRBV9 and TRBJ1-4, the full variable domain reads DSGVTQTPKHLITATGQRVTLRCSPRSGDLSVYWYQQSLDQGLQFLIQYYNGEERAKGNILERFSAQQFPDLHSELNLSSLELGDSALYFCASSVGAGGAVEKLFFGSGTQLSVL.

The chain couples TRBV19 to TRBJ2-2; 7 nucleotides match TRBD2. The CDR3 spans 14 residues. Trimming took 10 bases from V and 2 from J; bases not matched to a gene: 7. Germline lookup yields CDR1 LNHDA and CDR2 SQIVND (reference sequence). The CDR3 nucleotides read TGTGCCACCCTGAGCGGGGCTAACACCGGGGAGCTGTTTTTT. Translation gives CATLSGANTGELFF.